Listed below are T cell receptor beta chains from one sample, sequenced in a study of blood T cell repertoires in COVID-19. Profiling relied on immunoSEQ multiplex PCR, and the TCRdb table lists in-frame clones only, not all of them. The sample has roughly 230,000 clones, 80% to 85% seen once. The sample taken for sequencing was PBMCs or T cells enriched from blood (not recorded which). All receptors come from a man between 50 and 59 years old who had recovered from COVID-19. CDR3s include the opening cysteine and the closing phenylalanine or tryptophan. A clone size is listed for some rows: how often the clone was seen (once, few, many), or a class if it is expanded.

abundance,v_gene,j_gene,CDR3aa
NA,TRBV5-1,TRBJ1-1,CASSFTQEAVEAFF
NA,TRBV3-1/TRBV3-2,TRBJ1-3,CASSGAGETIYF
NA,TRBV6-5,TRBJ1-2,CASSSAGGRDYGYTF
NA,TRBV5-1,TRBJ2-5,CASSTGQGVEETQYF
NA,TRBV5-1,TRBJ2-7,CASSLVSGSSYEQYF
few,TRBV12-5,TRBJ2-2,CASGLANKLAGEDGELFF
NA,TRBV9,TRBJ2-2,CASSVSGGAFAGELFF
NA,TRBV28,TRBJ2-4,CASSFYYSLGTAAKNIQYF
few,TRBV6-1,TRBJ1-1,CASSELGRAEAFF
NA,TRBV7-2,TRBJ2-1,CASRSGTGPLNEQFF
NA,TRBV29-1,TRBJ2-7,CSVTGMAYEQYF
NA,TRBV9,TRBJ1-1,CASSPRTGGNTEAFF
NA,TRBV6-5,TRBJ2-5,CASSYQAGRETQYF
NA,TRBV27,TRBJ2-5,CASSLTVGRHNQETQYF
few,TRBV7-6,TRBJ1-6,CASSLAGQNNSPLHF
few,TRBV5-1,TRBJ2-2,CASSLAGGPRLTGELFF
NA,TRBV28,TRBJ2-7,CASSPNSGRASEQYF
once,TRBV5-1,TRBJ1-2,CASSPRDSDYGYTF
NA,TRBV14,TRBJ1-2,CASSHRQGPYGYTF
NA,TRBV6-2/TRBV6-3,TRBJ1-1,CASSLPGNTEAFF
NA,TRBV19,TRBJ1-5,CASSSRTAGGIRQPQHF
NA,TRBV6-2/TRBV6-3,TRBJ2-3,CASSTSGSWGDTQYF
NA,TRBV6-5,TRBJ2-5,CASRHAQETQYF
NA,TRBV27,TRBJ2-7,CASYLSGEQYF
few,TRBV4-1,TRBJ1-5,CASSQVTGLGQPQHF
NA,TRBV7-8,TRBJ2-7,CASSLDLGGYEQYF
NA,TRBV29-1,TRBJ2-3,CSVYIVRVSTDTQYF
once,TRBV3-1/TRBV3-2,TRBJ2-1,CASSQVPRDSQFF
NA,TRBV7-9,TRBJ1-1,CASSFWGVNTEAFF
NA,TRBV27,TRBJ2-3,CASSLRTGGTDTQYF
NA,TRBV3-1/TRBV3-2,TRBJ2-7,CASSQGRGGPYEQYF
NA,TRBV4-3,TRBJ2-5,CASSQESSGAQETQYF
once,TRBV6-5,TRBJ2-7,CASSPGTSASYEQYF
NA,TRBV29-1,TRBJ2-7,CSVRDFAYEQYF
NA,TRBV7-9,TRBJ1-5,CASSRGTGSSRGQPQHF
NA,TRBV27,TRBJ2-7,CASSLRFRGPGVEQYF
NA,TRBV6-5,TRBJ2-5,CASSNRETQYF
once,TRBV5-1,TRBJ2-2,CASSFGGTNTGELFF
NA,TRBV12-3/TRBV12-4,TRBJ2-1,CASSSFNTAGSIF
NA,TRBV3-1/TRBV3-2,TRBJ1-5,CASSQAGRPNQPQHF
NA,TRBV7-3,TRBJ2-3,CASSLLGQSTDTQYF
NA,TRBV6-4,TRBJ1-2,CASRKDRGHGYTF
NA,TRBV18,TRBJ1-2,CASSPSSGERYGYTF
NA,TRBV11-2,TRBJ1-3,CASSLYRDPGNTIYF
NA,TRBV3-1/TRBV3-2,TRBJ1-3,CASSQDIIGGNTIYF
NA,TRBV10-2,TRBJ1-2,CASSGRAGNGYTF
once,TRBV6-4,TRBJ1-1,CASSRSMNTEAFF
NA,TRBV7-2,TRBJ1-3,CASSGGVSGNTIYF
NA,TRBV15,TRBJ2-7,CATSSYNSYEQYF
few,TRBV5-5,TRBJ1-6,CASSLMNPSNSPLHF
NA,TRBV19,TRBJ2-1,CASSIRRGKPNEQFF
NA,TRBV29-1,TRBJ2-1,CSVRTGDEQFF
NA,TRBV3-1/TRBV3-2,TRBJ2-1,CASTGGLGDEQFF
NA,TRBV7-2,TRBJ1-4,CASSSPGQGDEKLFF
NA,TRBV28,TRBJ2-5,CASTSFRETQYF
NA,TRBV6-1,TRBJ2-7,CASSEGTARYYEQYF
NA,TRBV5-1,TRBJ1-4,CASSLGTGITNEKLFF